The clone carrying this TCR beta chain has at least ten counts. The data stem from a study of kidney transplant recipient with SARS-CoV-2 infection. TCRdb redid the calling of the reads with MiXCR, one entry per CDR3 protein. The table records about 240,000 distinct CDR3 sequences, under 35% of them present only once. This material consisted of a blood sample, taken at baseline and around day 110 from a kidney transplant recipient. The sequence derives from a young adult male patient who had COVID-19 and was a kidney transplant recipient. The graft donor may have given rise to some T cells.

CDR3 nucleotide sequence: TGCAGTGCTAGAGATAGCTGGACAGGGGCCTATAGCAATCAGCCCCAGCATTTT. It encodes CSARDSWTGAYSNQPQHF. The rearrangement uses TRBV20-1 and TRBJ1-5; 9 bases agree with TRBD1. In germline, CDR1 is DFQATT, CDR2 SNEGSKA (reference sequence). CDR3 size: 18 residues. Trimming cost V 0 bases and J 0 bases; bases outside gene matches: 9.